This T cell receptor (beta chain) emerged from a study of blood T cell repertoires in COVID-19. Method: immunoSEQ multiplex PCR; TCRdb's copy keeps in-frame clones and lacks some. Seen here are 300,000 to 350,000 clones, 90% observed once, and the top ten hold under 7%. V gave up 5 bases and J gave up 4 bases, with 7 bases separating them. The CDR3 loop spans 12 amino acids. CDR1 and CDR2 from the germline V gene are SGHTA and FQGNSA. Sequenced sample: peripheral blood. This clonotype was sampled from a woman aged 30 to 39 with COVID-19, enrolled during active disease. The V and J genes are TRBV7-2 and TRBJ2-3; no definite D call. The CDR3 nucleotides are TGTGCCAGCAGCCAAAGCCCAGATACGCAGTATTTT. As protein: CASSQSPDTQYF.